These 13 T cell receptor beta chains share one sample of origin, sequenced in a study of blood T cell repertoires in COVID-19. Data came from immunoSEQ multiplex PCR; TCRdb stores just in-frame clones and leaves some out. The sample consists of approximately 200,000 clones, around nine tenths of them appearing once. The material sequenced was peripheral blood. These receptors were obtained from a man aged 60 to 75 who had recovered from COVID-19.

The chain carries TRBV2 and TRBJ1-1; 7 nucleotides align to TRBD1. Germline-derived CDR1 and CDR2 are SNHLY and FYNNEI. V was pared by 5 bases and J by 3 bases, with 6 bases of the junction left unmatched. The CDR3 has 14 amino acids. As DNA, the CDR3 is TGTGCCAGCAGTAGACAGGGCGGCTACACTGAAGCTTTCTTT. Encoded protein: CASSRQGGYTEAFF.

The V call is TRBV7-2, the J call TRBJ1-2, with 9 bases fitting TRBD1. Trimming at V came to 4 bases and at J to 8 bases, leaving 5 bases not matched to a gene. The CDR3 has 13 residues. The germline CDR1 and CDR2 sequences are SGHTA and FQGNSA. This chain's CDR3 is CASSSGQGNGYTF. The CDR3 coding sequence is TGTGCCAGCAGCTCAGGACAGGGGAACGGCTACACCTTC.

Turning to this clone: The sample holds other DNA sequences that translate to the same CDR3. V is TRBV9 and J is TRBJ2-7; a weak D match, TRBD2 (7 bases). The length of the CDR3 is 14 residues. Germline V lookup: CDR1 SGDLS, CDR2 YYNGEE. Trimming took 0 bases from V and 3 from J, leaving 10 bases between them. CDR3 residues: CASSVAGGGYEQYF. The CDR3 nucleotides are TGTGCCAGCAGCGTAGCGGGGGGCGGCTACGAGCAGTACTTC.

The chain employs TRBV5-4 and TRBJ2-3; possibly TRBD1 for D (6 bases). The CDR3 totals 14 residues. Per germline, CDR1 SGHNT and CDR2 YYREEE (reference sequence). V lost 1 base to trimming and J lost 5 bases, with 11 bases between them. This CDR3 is CASSLNRVVDTQYF. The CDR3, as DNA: TGTGCCAGCAGCTTGAACAGGGTGGTAGATACGCAGTATTTT.

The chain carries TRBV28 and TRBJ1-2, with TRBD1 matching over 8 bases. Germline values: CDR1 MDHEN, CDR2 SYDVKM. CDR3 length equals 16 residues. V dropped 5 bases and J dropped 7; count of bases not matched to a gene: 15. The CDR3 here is CASSPQMAGGALGYTF. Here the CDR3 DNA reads TGTGCCAGCAGTCCCCAGATGGCAGGGGGCGCGCTTGGCTACACCTTC.

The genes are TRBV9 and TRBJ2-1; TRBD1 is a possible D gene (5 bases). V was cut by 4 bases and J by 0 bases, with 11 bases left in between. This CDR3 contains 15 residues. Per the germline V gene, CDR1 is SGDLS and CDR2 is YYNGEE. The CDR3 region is CASSTTGVSYNEQFF. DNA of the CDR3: TGTGCCAGCAGCACAACAGGCGTCTCCTACAATGAGCAGTTCTTC.

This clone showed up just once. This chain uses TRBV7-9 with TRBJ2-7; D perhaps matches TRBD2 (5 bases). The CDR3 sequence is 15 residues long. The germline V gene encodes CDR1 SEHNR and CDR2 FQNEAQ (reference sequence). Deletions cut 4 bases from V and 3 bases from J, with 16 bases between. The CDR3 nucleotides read TGTGCCAGCAGCTCCGGACGTGGAGGCCGCTACGAGCAGTACTTC. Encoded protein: CASSSGRGGRYEQYF.

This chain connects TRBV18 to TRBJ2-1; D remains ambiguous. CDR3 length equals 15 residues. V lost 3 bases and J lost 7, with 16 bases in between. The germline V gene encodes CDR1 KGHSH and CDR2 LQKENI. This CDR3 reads CASSPQRGARNEQFF. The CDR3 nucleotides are TGTGCCAGCTCACCCCAGCGAGGAGCGCGGAATGAGCAGTTCTTC.

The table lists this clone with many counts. Here the CDR3 DNA reads TGCAGCGCCAGCCAGCAGGGGGCGAGCGACACTGAAGCTTTCTTT. Translating gives CSASQQGASDTEAFF. The V and J genes are TRBV29-1 and TRBJ1-1; TRBD1 agrees at 8 bases. V lost 7 bases to trimming and J lost 3 bases; unmatched junction nucleotides: 13. The CDR3 has 15 residues. Germline V gene sequence: CDR1 SQVTM, CDR2 ANQGSEA.

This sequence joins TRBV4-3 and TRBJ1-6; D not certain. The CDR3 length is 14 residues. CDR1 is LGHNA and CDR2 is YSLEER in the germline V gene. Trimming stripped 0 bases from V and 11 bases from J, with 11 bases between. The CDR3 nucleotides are TGCGCCAGCAGCCAAGAACCAGGCCCGGCACCCCTCCACTTT. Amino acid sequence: CASSQEPGPAPLHF.

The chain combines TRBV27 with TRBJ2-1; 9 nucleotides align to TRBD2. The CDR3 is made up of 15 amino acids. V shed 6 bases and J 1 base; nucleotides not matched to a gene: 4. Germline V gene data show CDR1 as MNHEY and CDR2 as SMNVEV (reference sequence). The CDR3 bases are TGTGCCAGCAGCTTAGCGGGAGAATCCTACAATGAGCAGTTCTTC. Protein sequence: CASSLAGESYNEQFF.

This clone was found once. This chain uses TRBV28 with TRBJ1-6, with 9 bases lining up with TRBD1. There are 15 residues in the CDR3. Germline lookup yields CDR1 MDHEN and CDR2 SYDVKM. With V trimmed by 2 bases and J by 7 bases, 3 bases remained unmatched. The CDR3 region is CASSLGTGLNSPLHF. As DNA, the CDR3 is TGTGCCAGCAGTTTAGGGACAGGGTTGAATTCACCCCTCCACTTT. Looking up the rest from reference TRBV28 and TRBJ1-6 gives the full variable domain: DVKVTQSSRYLVKRTGEKVFLECVQDMDHENMFWYRQDPGLGLRLIYFSYDVKMKEKGDIPEGYSVSREKKERFSLILESASTNQTSMYLCASSLGTGLNSPLHFGNGTRLTVT.

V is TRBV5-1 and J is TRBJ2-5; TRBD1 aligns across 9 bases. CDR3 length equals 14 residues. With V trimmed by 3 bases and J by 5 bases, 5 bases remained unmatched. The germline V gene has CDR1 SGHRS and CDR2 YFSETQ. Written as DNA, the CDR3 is TGCGCCAGCAGCTCCTGGACAGGGGAGGAGACCCAGTACTTC. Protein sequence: CASSSWTGEETQYF.